A single sample is the source of the 27 T cell receptor beta chains below, sequenced in a study of T cell responses to AZD1222 COVID-19 vaccine. This table comes from immunoSEQ multiplex PCR, and its TCRdb copy is limited to in-frame clones, with some not included. The sample includes about 260,000 clones, more than 80% of them seen just once. The material sequenced was peripheral blood, taken on day 0 of AZD1222 vaccination. These receptors all come from an adult in good health.

The chain has TRBV6-6 and TRBJ2-3; 9 bases fit TRBD2. V was pared by 6 bases and J by 1 base, with 8 bases of the junction left unmatched. Germline V CDR1 and CDR2: MNHNY, SVGAGI (reference sequence). This CDR3 has 16 residues. The CDR3 sequence: CASSQLERGGTDTQYF. Here the CDR3 DNA reads TGTGCCAGCAGCCAACTGGAGCGGGGGGGCACAGATACGCAGTATTTT.

The sample holds one count of this clone. This CDR3 reads CASSVSGRETGELFF. CDR3 nucleotides: TGTGCCAGCAGCGTGAGCGGGAGGGAAACCGGGGAGCTGTTTTTT. This chain connects TRBV9 to TRBJ2-2; TRBD2 agrees at 10 bases. V was pared by 2 bases and J by 5 bases, with 3 bases of the junction left unmatched. The CDR3 length is 15 residues. Germline V CDR1 and CDR2: SGDLS, YYNGEE.

The chain is built from TRBV19 and TRBJ2-2, with 10 nucleotides matching TRBD1. In germline, CDR1 is LNHDA, CDR2 SQIVND (reference sequence). The ends lost 6 bases at V and 5 bases at J; junction bases unmatched: 3. The CDR3 loop spans 14 amino acids. The chain's CDR3 is CASRDRGLTGELFF. The CDR3 nucleotides read TGTGCCAGTAGAGACAGGGGGCTTACCGGGGAGCTGTTTTTT.

The rearrangement joins TRBV5-1 to TRBJ1-3; D not certain. CDR3 length equals 14 residues. Germline V gene data show CDR1 as SGHRS and CDR2 as YFSETQ. V was trimmed by 5 bases and J by 0 bases, leaving 9 bases between them. This CDR3 is CASRPQSSGNTIYF. The CDR3 coding sequence is TGCGCCAGCAGACCACAGAGCTCTGGAAACACCATATATTTT.

The gene calls are TRBV3-1 (or the pseudogene TRBV3-2) and TRBJ2-5; no firm D call. CDR1 and CDR2 from the germline V gene are LGHDT and YNNKEL (reference sequence). This CDR3 region has 12 residues. Deletions cut 0 bases from V and 5 bases from J, with 4 bases between. CDR3 protein: CASSQDQETQYF. CDR3 DNA: TGTGCCAGCAGCCAAGATCAGGAGACCCAGTACTTC.

This clone was counted between two and nine times. The chain couples TRBV29-1 to TRBJ1-2; D possibly corresponds to TRBD1 (6 bases). Germline loops: CDR1 SQVTM, CDR2 ANQGSEA. Trimming took 4 bases from V and 0 from J, leaving 12 bases between them. The CDR3 spans 14 residues. In nucleotides, the CDR3 is TGCAGCGTTGCGGGGGCTAGTACTAACTATGGCTACACCTTC. Its protein product is CSVAGASTNYGYTF.

The gene calls are TRBV10-3 and TRBJ1-3; weak D call: TRBD1 (6 bases). The ends were cut back, 6 bases at V and 0 bases at J, with 18 bases in the middle. This CDR3 is built from 17 residues. CDR1 is ENHRY and CDR2 is SYGVKD in the germline V gene. CDR3 residues: CAISPGTTKLSGNTIYF. CDR3 sequence (DNA): TGTGCCATCAGCCCCGGGACAACCAAACTCTCTGGAAACACCATATATTTT.

This chain connects TRBV7-2 to TRBJ2-1; 12 bases are shared with TRBD2. CDR1 is SGHTA and CDR2 is FQGNSA in the germline V gene. This CDR3 is built from 19 residues. After removal of 4 bases from V and 8 bases from J, the junction contained 18 bases not matched to a gene. This CDR3 reads CASSSGLAGLLLGSYEQFF. CDR3 sequence (DNA): TGTGCCAGCAGCTCGGGACTAGCGGGCTTACTCTTGGGGTCCTATGAGCAGTTCTTC.

This clone showed up just once. The chain combines TRBV6-6 with TRBJ1-2; D remains unclear. Per the germline V gene, CDR1 is MNHNY and CDR2 is SVGAGI (reference sequence). The ends were cut back, 3 bases at V and 4 bases at J, with 15 bases in the middle. The CDR3 has 15 residues. CDR3 in amino acids: CASSYGIQRSYGYTF. Written as DNA, the CDR3 is TGTGCCAGCAGTTATGGGATACAGAGAAGCTATGGCTACACCTTC.

This sequence joins TRBV7-9 and TRBJ1-1, with D possibly TRBD1 on 5 matching bases. Trimming took off 4 bases at V and 11 bases at J, with 20 bases between the two ends. Germline V lookup: CDR1 SEHNR, CDR2 FQNEAQ (reference sequence). CDR3 length: 14 residues. DNA of the CDR3: TGTGCCAGCAGCTCGACCCCTGGAGGGGATGGTGCTTTCTTT. This translates into CASSSTPGGDGAFF.

As for this clone: The sample contains more than one DNA sequence encoding this CDR3. The CDR3 sequence: CSARSYGYTF. CDR3 nucleotide sequence: TGCAGTGCCCGGAGTTACGGCTACACCTTC. The V call is TRBV20-1, the J call TRBJ1-2; D unresolved. Per the germline V gene, CDR1 is DFQATT and CDR2 is SNEGSKA (reference sequence). The CDR3 runs to 10 residues. Between the trimmed V and J ends, which lost 6 bases and 8 bases, there was a span of 10 bases.

CDR3 bases: TGTGCCAGCAGCTCGGAGCCTTACAATGAGCAGTTCTTC. This gives the protein CASSSEPYNEQFF. The genes are TRBV7-3 and TRBJ2-1, with unresolved D. CDR1 is SGHTA and CDR2 is FQGTGA in the germline V gene. The CDR3 consists of 13 residues. V lost 4 bases and J lost 4, with 8 bases in between.

This chain uses TRBV10-2 with TRBJ2-3, with D hard to call. The CDR3 length is 11 residues. Germline V gene lookup returns CDR1 WSHSY and CDR2 SAAADI. Trimming left V 2 bases short and J 7 bases short, with 4 bases between. The CDR3 reads CASSEMNTQYF. For the CDR3, the DNA is TGCGCCAGCAGTGAGATGAATACGCAGTATTTT.

The chain uses TRBV3-1 (or the pseudogene TRBV3-2) and TRBJ1-2; a possible D gene is TRBD1 (5 bases). Germline V gene data show CDR1 as LGHDT and CDR2 as YNNKEL (reference sequence). The V gene lost 4 bases and the J gene lost 7 bases, with 19 bases spanning the gap. The length of the CDR3 is 15 residues. CDR3 DNA: TGTGCCAGCAGCCTTCTTTACATGGATGGGACTGGCTACACCTTC. Amino acids: CASSLLYMDGTGYTF.

This chain uses TRBV30 with TRBJ1-1; no reliable D call. The CDR3 has 11 residues. Between the trimmed V and J ends, which lost 5 bases and 4 bases, there was a span of 8 bases. Looked up from germline, CDR1 is GTSNPN and CDR2 is SVGIG (reference sequence). CDR3 DNA sequence: TGTGCCTGGCACAAGGGCACTGAAGCTTTCTTT. Protein product: CAWHKGTEAFF. The variable domain in full, with the rest retrieved from reference TRBV30 and TRBJ1-1, is SQTIHQWPATLVQPVGSPLSLECTVEGTSNPNLYWYRQAAGRGLQLLFYSVGIGQISSEVPQNLSASRPQDRQFILSSKKLLLSDSGFYLCAWHKGTEAFFGQGTRLTVV.

This clone showed up just once. The rearrangement joins TRBV5-4 to TRBJ2-3; possibly TRBD2 for D (6 bases). The germline gives CDR1 SGHNT, CDR2 YYREEE (reference sequence). The CDR3 extends over 18 amino acids. Trimming took off 0 bases at V and 0 bases at J, with 17 bases between the two ends. CDR3 loop: CASSLGGESGTSTDTQYF. In DNA, the CDR3 is TGTGCCAGCAGCTTGGGGGGGGAGTCGGGAACTAGCACAGATACGCAGTATTTT.

The chain couples TRBV7-8 to TRBJ1-3; TRBD1 is a possible D gene (6 bases). CDR3 length equals 16 residues. Germline CDR1 is SGHVS and CDR2 is FQNEAQ. The V end was cut by 4 bases, the J end by 6 bases, with 19 bases between. The CDR3 loop reads CASSSRGRGRENTIYF. In DNA, the CDR3 is TGTGCCAGCAGCTCCCGGGGTCGGGGGCGCGAAAACACCATATATTTT.

This sequence joins TRBV2 and TRBJ2-7; no reliable D call. The V gene lost 1 base and the J gene lost 1 base, with 2 bases spanning the gap. This CDR3 comprises 12 residues. CDR1 is SNHLY, CDR2 FYNNEI, per germline. In nucleotides, the CDR3 is TGTGCCAGCAGTGAAGGGTCCTACGAGCAGTACTTC. As protein: CASSEGSYEQYF.

V and J are TRBV15 and TRBJ1-2; D is possibly TRBD1 (6 bases). V lost 5 bases and J lost 4, with 17 bases in between. This CDR3 has 15 residues. The germline CDR1 and CDR2 sequences are LNHNV and YYDKDF (reference sequence). The DNA for the CDR3 is TGTGCCACCAGCCCCCGAGACAGGAACCCCTATGGCTACACCTTC. This codes for CATSPRDRNPYGYTF.

V is TRBV11-3 and J is TRBJ2-2; D remains ambiguous. Germline CDR1 SGHNT, CDR2 YENEEA. The V end was cut by 5 bases, the J end by 7 bases, with 14 bases between. This CDR3 has 14 amino acids. The CDR3: CASSLRVGSGELFF. The CDR3 nucleotides read TGTGCCAGCAGCCTTAGAGTGGGAAGCGGGGAGCTGTTTTTT.

This clone was recorded a few times. The chain is built from TRBV10-3 and TRBJ2-7, with D perhaps TRBD1 or TRBD2 (5 bases each). The CDR3 runs to 14 residues. The germline V gene has CDR1 ENHRY and CDR2 SYGVKD. Trimming took off 6 bases at V and 4 bases at J, with 16 bases between the two ends. This CDR3 reads CAISSGPPGYEQYF. DNA for the CDR3: TGTGCCATCAGCTCGGGGCCCCCCGGTTACGAGCAGTACTTC.

The chain combines TRBV6-5 with TRBJ1-4, with a possible D match to TRBD1 (5 bases). Deletions cut 6 bases from V and 8 bases from J, with 13 bases between. The length of the CDR3 is 13 residues. Germline values: CDR1 MNHEY, CDR2 SVGAGI. Here the CDR3 DNA reads TGTGCCAGCAGGGGGCGTGGAGGAGAAAAACTGTTTTTT. Translated: CASRGRGGEKLFF.

The rearrangement links TRBV10-3 to TRBJ2-3; no clear D gene. Germline assignment: CDR1 ENHRY and CDR2 SYGVKD. Trimming stripped 7 bases from V and 4 bases from J, with 12 bases between. CDR3 size: 13 residues. For the CDR3, the DNA is TGTGCCATCACTAAAGACCCGTCAGATACGCAGTATTTT. Protein sequence: CAITKDPSDTQYF.

The chain is built from TRBV5-1 and TRBJ1-2; TRBD1 is a possible D gene (6 bases). Trimming stripped 2 bases from V and 6 bases from J, with 29 bases between. The CDR3 length is 19 residues. Germline CDR1 reads SGHRS; CDR2 reads YFSETQ. CDR3 protein: CASSFFHAPWAGDGDGYTF. CDR3 nucleotides: TGCGCCAGCAGCTTTTTCCATGCACCGTGGGCAGGGGATGGAGATGGCTACACCTTC.

The V call is TRBV15, the J call TRBJ2-5, with a tentative D call TRBD2 (7 bases). Germline CDR1 LNHNV, CDR2 YYDKDF (reference sequence). Trimming took off 5 bases at V and 2 bases at J, with 15 bases between the two ends. This CDR3 spans 15 amino acids. The CDR3 spells CATSLLGGGQETQYF. The CDR3 DNA is TGTGCCACCAGCCTATTAGGGGGGGGGCAAGAGACCCAGTACTTC. Full variable domain (rest looked up from reference TRBV15 and TRBJ2-5): DAMVIQNPRYQVTQFGKPVTLSCSQTLNHNVMYWYQQKSSQAPKLLFHYYDKDFNNEADTPDNFQSRRPNTSFCFLDIRSPGLGDTAMYLCATSLLGGGQETQYFGPGTRLLVL.

The V call is TRBV29-1, the J call TRBJ2-7; the match to TRBD2 covers 16 bases. In germline, CDR1 is SQVTM, CDR2 ANQGSEA. V lost 5 bases to trimming and J lost 11 bases; unmatched junction nucleotides: 12. CDR3 length: 15 residues. The CDR3 region is CSVSGTSGREGGEYF. CDR3 coding DNA: TGCAGCGTTTCAGGGACTAGCGGGAGGGAAGGCGGGGAGTACTTC.

The V call is TRBV5-1, the J call TRBJ2-1, with a weak D call TRBD2 (5 bases). CDR1 and CDR2 (germline): SGHRS, YFSETQ. Between the trimmed V and J ends, which lost 0 bases and 0 bases, there was a span of 13 bases. The CDR3 extends over 17 amino acids. The CDR3: CASSLDLRVSSYNEQFF. Written as DNA, the CDR3 is TGCGCCAGCAGCTTGGATTTGCGGGTGAGCTCCTACAATGAGCAGTTCTTC.